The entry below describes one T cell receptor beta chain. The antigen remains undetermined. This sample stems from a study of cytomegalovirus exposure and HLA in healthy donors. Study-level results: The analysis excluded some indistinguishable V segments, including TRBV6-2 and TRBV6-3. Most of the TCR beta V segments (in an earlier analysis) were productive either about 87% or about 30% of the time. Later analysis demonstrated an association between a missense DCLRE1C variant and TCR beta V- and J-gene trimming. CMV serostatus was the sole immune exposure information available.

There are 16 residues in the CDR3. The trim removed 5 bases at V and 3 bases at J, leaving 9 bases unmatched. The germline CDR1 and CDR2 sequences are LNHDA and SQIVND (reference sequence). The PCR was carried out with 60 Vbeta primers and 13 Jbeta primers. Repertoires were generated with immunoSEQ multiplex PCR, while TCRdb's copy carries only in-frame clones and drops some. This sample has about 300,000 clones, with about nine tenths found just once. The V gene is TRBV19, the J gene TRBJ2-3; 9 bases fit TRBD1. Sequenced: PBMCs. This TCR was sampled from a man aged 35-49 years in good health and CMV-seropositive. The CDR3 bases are TGTGCCAGTAGTGACCCCCGGGGGACAGGGACAGATACGCAGTATTTT. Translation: CASSDPRGTGTDTQYF.